A selection of T cell receptor beta chains follows, all from one sample in a study of blood T cell repertoires in COVID-19. TCRdb keeps only in-frame clones here, not all; method: immunoSEQ multiplex PCR. The sample contains some 180,000 clones, over 70% of which appear only once. Source material: PBMCs or T cells enriched from blood (not recorded which). Receptors were obtained from a man aged 55 to 70 who had been exposed to COVID-19. The CDR3 runs from the conserved cysteine through the conserved F or W. The D gene is left open where the match is weak. Clone size is not always given. Where it is, it says once, few, many or a class for expanded clones.

J | D | V | size | CDR3 | DNA
TRBJ1-5 | - | TRBV19 | once | CASTAWQGDGNNQPQHF | TGTGCCAGTACCGCATGGCAGGGCGATGGGAACAATCAGCCCCAGCATTTT
TRBJ2-1 | TRBD2 | TRBV15 | medium-sized | CATSRDGLAGSSEQFF | TGTGCCACCAGCAGAGATGGCCTAGCGGGAAGTTCTGAGCAGTTCTTC
TRBJ2-7 | TRBD2 | TRBV5-1 | - | CASSLGLAEIYEQYF | TGCGCCAGCAGCTTAGGTCTAGCGGAGATATACGAGCAGTACTTC
TRBJ2-7 | TRBD2 | TRBV7-2 | - | CASSRTSGSSYEQYF | TGTGCCAGCAGCCGGACTAGCGGGAGCTCCTACGAGCAGTACTTC
TRBJ1-5 | - | TRBV15 | many | CATSRELWQGSLPQPQHF | TGTGCCACCAGCAGAGAGTTGTGGCAGGGGTCTCTCCCGCAGCCCCAGCATTTT
TRBJ2-7 | - | TRBV6-1 | - | CASSEGTARAYEQYF | TGTGCCAGCAGTGAAGGGACAGCCAGAGCCTACGAGCAGTACTTC
TRBJ2-2 | TRBD2 | TRBV27 | - | CASSPAGLATGELFF | TGTGCCAGCAGTCCCGCGGGACTAGCGACCGGGGAGCTGTTTTTT
TRBJ2-5 | - | TRBV7-9 | few | CASIATGQETQYF | TGTGCCAGCATCGCGACAGGCCAAGAGACCCAGTACTTC
TRBJ1-4 | TRBD1 | TRBV6-5 | - | CASSSGGVVEKLFF | TGTGCCAGCAGTTCAGGGGGCGTAGTAGAAAAACTGTTTTTT
TRBJ2-7 | - | TRBV7-9 | - | CASNQGSGYEQYF | TGTGCCAGCAACCAGGGATCGGGCTACGAGCAGTACTTC
TRBJ2-6 | TRBD2 | TRBV7-3 | - | CASTQTSGRAGANVLTF | TGTGCCAGCACACAGACTAGCGGGAGGGCTGGGGCCAACGTCCTGACTTTC
TRBJ1-2 | TRBD1 | TRBV6-5 | - | CASTAAGTGGYYTF | TGTGCCAGCACCGCTGCCGGGACAGGGGGTTACTACACCTTC
TRBJ1-3 | - | TRBV11-2 | - | CASSSPSGGRISGNTIYF | TGTGCCAGCAGCTCCCCCTCAGGAGGGCGGATCTCTGGAAACACCATATATTTT
TRBJ2-7 | TRBD2 | TRBV11-3 | - | CASSRRTSEIAYEQYF | TGTGCCAGCAGCCGAAGGACTAGCGAGATTGCCTACGAGCAGTACTTC
TRBJ2-5 | - | TRBV3-1/TRBV3-2 | - | CASSSLETQYF | TGTGCCAGCAGCTCTTTAGAGACCCAGTACTTC
TRBJ1-5 | - | TRBV19 | - | CASTTGHSNQPQHF | TGTGCCAGTACCACGGGACACAGCAATCAGCCCCAGCATTTT
TRBJ1-5 | TRBD1 | TRBV29-1 | - | CSVAPGTGSQPQHF | TGCAGCGTTGCCCCCGGGACAGGGAGCCAGCCCCAGCATTTT
TRBJ2-7 | TRBD2 | TRBV7-8 | - | CASSLFQRGYEQYF | TGTGCCAGCAGCTTATTCCAGCGGGGGTACGAGCAGTACTTC
TRBJ2-3 | TRBD2 | TRBV7-8 | many | CASSFAGVSDTQYF | TGTGCCAGCAGCTTTGCGGGAGTTTCGGATACGCAGTATTTT
TRBJ1-2 | - | TRBV2 | - | CASSEGEYGYTF | TGTGCCAGCAGTGAAGGGGAGTACGGCTACACCTTC
TRBJ2-5 | - | TRBV28 | - | CASSIPSEYQETQYF | TGTGCCAGCAGTATTCCTAGCGAGTACCAAGAGACCCAGTACTTC
TRBJ2-1 | TRBD2 | TRBV19 | - | CASSKGTSGHSDEQFF | TGTGCCAGTAGTAAGGGGACTAGCGGGCATAGCGATGAGCAGTTCTTC
TRBJ1-6 | - | TRBV27 | - | CASRRYNSPLHF | TGTGCCAGCCGGCGGTATAATTCACCCCTCCACTTT
TRBJ2-7 | TRBD1 | TRBV6-6 | - | CASSSTDRGTYEQYF | TGTGCCAGCAGTTCCACAGACAGGGGGACCTACGAGCAGTACTTC
TRBJ2-7 | - | TRBV6-1 | - | CASSEPFEEVHEQYF | TGTGCCAGCAGTGAACCCTTCGAGGAGGTCCACGAGCAGTACTTC
TRBJ2-7 | TRBD1 | TRBV5-1 | - | CASGQGNTYEQYF | TGCGCCAGCGGACAGGGAAACACCTACGAGCAGTACTTC
TRBJ2-2 | TRBD1 | TRBV19 | - | CASSIRSGTGGHTGELFF | TGTGCCAGTAGTATCAGATCCGGGACAGGGGGCCACACCGGGGAGCTGTTTTTT
TRBJ1-1 | - | TRBV7-3 | - | CASSLTASTEAFF | TGTGCCAGCAGCTTAACGGCCAGTACTGAAGCTTTCTTT
TRBJ2-7 | TRBD1 | TRBV19 | - | CASSMGQGGYEQYF | TGTGCCAGTAGTATGGGACAGGGGGGTTACGAGCAGTACTTC
TRBJ2-5 | - | TRBV24-1 | - | CATSEGGQETQYF | TGTGCCACCAGTGAGGGGGGACAAGAGACCCAGTACTTC
TRBJ1-1 | - | TRBV5-4 | - | CASSQRGSMNTEAFF | TGTGCCAGCAGCCAAAGGGGCTCAATGAACACTGAAGCTTTCTTT
TRBJ2-7 | TRBD2 | TRBV28 | - | CASSPRLAGPSSGEQYF | TGTGCCAGCAGTCCTCGACTAGCGGGGCCAAGCAGTGGCGAGCAGTACTTC
TRBJ2-5 | TRBD1 | TRBV11-2 | - | CASSSSTRRTGRETQYF | TGTGCCAGCAGCTCGTCGACGAGGAGGACAGGGCGAGAGACCCAGTACTTC
TRBJ2-1 | TRBD2 | TRBV7-3 | - | CASSLTSLIPASGGHEQFF | TGTGCCAGCAGCTTAACCTCGTTAATCCCGGCTAGCGGGGGGCATGAGCAGTTCTTC
TRBJ2-5 | TRBD2 | TRBV14 | - | CASSQDLIGTRARETQYF | TGTGCCAGCAGCCAAGATTTAATCGGGACTAGGGCTCGAGAGACCCAGTACTTC
TRBJ2-1 | TRBD1 | TRBV5-1 | - | CASSSATGAYNEQFF | TGCGCCAGCAGCTCGGCGACAGGGGCCTACAATGAGCAGTTCTTC
TRBJ2-4 | TRBD2 | TRBV29-1 | - | CSVREGGVKNIQYF | TGCAGCGTAAGGGAGGGTGGCGTCAAAAACATTCAGTACTTC
TRBJ2-5 | TRBD1 | TRBV10-3 | few | CAIRETGKETQYF | TGTGCCATCAGGGAGACAGGGAAAGAGACCCAGTACTTC
TRBJ2-1 | TRBD2 | TRBV24-1 | - | CATSDNRLAGGPSEQFF | TGTGCCACCAGTGACAATAGACTAGCGGGAGGGCCCTCTGAGCAGTTCTTC
TRBJ1-4 | TRBD1 | TRBV6-6 | once | CASSLPEGTVRRAEKLFF | TGTGCCAGCAGTCTACCCGAAGGGACAGTCCGGCGGGCGGAAAAACTGTTTTTT
TRBJ2-2 | - | TRBV9 | - | CASSPSGHPGTGELFF | TGTGCCAGCAGCCCCTCCGGACACCCCGGAACCGGGGAGCTGTTTTTT
TRBJ2-3 | TRBD1 | TRBV13 | - | CASSSGTGADTQYF | TGTGCCAGCAGCTCCGGGACAGGCGCAGATACGCAGTATTTT
TRBJ1-4 | TRBD1 | TRBV29-1 | - | CSVHGTVSTNEKLFF | TGCAGCGTACACGGGACAGTTTCAACTAATGAAAAACTGTTTTTT
TRBJ1-1 | - | TRBV13 | - | CASSLGGLGTEAFF | TGTGCCAGCAGCTTGGGGGGGCTCGGCACTGAAGCTTTCTTT
TRBJ1-1 | - | TRBV7-6 | - | CASSPSRGGVVNTEAFF | TGTGCCAGCAGCCCCTCCCGCGGGGGGGTAGTGAACACTGAAGCTTTCTTT
TRBJ2-7 | TRBD1 | TRBV9 | few | CASSVGGTGLPYEQYF | TGTGCCAGCAGCGTAGGCGGGACAGGATTACCCTACGAGCAGTACTTC
TRBJ2-2 | TRBD1 | TRBV5-1 | - | CASSLLDRENGELFF | TGCGCCAGCAGCTTATTGGACAGGGAGAACGGGGAGCTGTTTTTT
TRBJ2-2 | TRBD2 | TRBV5-4 | - | CASSLRLAGGPDTGELFF | TGTGCCAGCAGCTTGAGACTAGCGGGAGGGCCGGACACCGGGGAGCTGTTTTTT
TRBJ2-5 | TRBD2 | TRBV9 | - | CASSVTPLADQETQYF | TGTGCCAGCAGCGTAACGCCCCTAGCGGACCAAGAGACCCAGTACTTC
TRBJ2-3 | TRBD2 | TRBV29-1 | once | CSVAPFTSGSTDTQYF | TGCAGCGTTGCCCCATTTACTAGCGGGTCCACAGATACGCAGTATTTT
TRBJ1-1 | TRBD1 | TRBV27 | - | CASSEDRWNTEAFF | TGTGCCAGCAGTGAGGACAGGTGGAACACTGAAGCTTTCTTT
TRBJ2-7 | TRBD1 | TRBV30 | - | CAWRGARTGIGSVDF | TGTGCCTGGAGGGGGGCTCGGACAGGGATTGGTAGTGTGGACTTC